The rows below give T cell receptor beta chains drawn from one sample of a study of blood T cell repertoires in COVID-19. Generated by immunoSEQ multiplex PCR, the TCRdb table keeps only in-frame clones and is missing some. The sample lists approximately 250,000 clones; 86% were seen once. Sequencing was carried out using peripheral blood. Receptors were obtained from a man aged 35 to 55 with active or convalescent COVID-19. CDR3s include the opening cysteine and the closing phenylalanine or tryptophan. A D gene is named only where the DNA matches it firmly. Clone size is given for some rows only: seen once, a few or many times, or a class if the clone is expanded.

clone_size cdr3_length d_call j_call v_call cdr3_aa cdr3_nt
NA 17 NA TRBJ2-6 TRBV11-3 CASSLRGGPSGANVLTF TGTGCCAGCAGCTTACGCGGAGGCCCCTCTGGGGCCAACGTCCTGACTTTC
NA 16 TRBD2 TRBJ2-7 TRBV11-2 CASSPSGSKISYEQYF TGTGCCAGCTCCCCTAGCGGGAGTAAAATATCCTACGAGCAGTACTTC
once 12 NA TRBJ2-1 TRBV6-6 CASSPQGNEQFF TGTGCCAGCAGCCCACAGGGCAATGAGCAGTTCTTC
once 16 NA TRBJ2-5 TRBV4-2 CASSQTPQGYQETQYF TGTGCCAGCAGCCAAACTCCGCAGGGATACCAAGAGACCCAGTACTTC
NA 15 TRBD2 TRBJ2-3 TRBV3-1/TRBV3-2 CASSQKGLAGVTQYF TGTGCCAGCAGCCAAAAGGGACTAGCGGGAGTCACACAGTATTTT
NA 12 NA TRBJ2-3 TRBV12-3/TRBV12-4 CGGAGRPHTQYF TGCGGGGGAGCGGGTAGACCACATACGCAGTATTTT
NA 16 NA TRBJ1-6 TRBV25-1 CASSVGGSSYNSPLHF TGTGCCAGCAGTGTTGGAGGGAGCTCCTATAATTCACCCCTCCACTTT
NA 15 TRBD1 TRBJ1-2 TRBV7-9 CASSLEGQAGNGYTF TGTGCCAGCAGCTTAGAGGGACAGGCGGGTAATGGCTACACCTTC
NA 14 NA TRBJ2-7 TRBV6-5 CASRPAGPRTEQYF TGTGCCAGCAGACCGGCGGGTCCCAGGACCGAGCAGTACTTC
NA 15 NA TRBJ2-2 TRBV7-2 CASSLAEANTGELFF TGTGCCAGCAGCTTAGCGGAGGCCAACACCGGGGAGCTGTTTTTT
NA 13 NA TRBJ1-4 TRBV18 CASSPPGLEKLFF TGTGCCAGCTCACCCCCGGGTTTGGAAAAACTGTTTTTT
once 16 NA TRBJ2-3 TRBV18 CASSLRTGERTDTQYF TGTGCCAGCTCTCTTCGCACGGGGGAGCGGACAGATACGCAGTATTTT
NA 16 NA TRBJ1-2 TRBV7-5 CVRSLDPGGGTYGYTF TGTGTCAGAAGCTTAGACCCCGGGGGGGGAACCTATGGCTACACCTTC
once 13 TRBD1 TRBJ1-5 TRBV12-5 CASGQGQLQPQHF TGTGCTAGTGGCCAGGGACAGCTTCAGCCCCAGCATTTT
NA 13 NA TRBJ2-1 TRBV30 CALGEQGTNEQFF TGTGCCTTGGGGGAGCAGGGTACGAATGAGCAGTTCTTC
NA 12 NA TRBJ1-2 TRBV19 CASSKRGEGYTF TGTGCCAGTAGTAAACGGGGGGAGGGCTACACCTTC
NA 16 TRBD2 TRBJ2-5 TRBV5-1 CASSTLEAGELETQYF TGCGCCAGCAGCACCCTAGAGGCGGGAGAGTTGGAGACCCAGTACTTC
once 18 TRBD2 TRBJ2-2 TRBV4-1 CASSRRTSGGHSTGELFF TGCGCCAGCAGCCGCCGGACTAGCGGGGGCCACTCCACCGGGGAGCTGTTTTTT
NA 12 NA TRBJ2-2 TRBV9 CASSAQGGELFF TGTGCCAGCAGCGCCCAGGGGGGGGAGCTGTTTTTT
NA 14 NA TRBJ2-7 TRBV19 CASSPPGDSYEQYF TGTGCCAGTAGTCCCCCCGGGGACTCCTACGAGCAGTACTTC
NA 12 TRBD2 TRBJ2-7 TRBV10-1 CASSRTSYEQYF TGCGCCAGCAGCCGGACTAGCTACGAGCAGTACTTC
once 13 NA TRBJ2-3 TRBV3-1/TRBV3-2 CASGGSSTDTQYF TGTGCCAGCGGCGGTAGCAGCACAGATACGCAGTATTTT
once 13 TRBD1 TRBJ2-5 TRBV10-3 CAIRGDRVETQYF TGTGCCATCCGGGGGGACAGGGTAGAGACCCAGTACTTC
NA 14 NA TRBJ2-5 TRBV6-5 CASSKSSEQETQYF TGTGCCAGCAGTAAATCTAGCGAACAAGAGACCCAGTACTTC
NA 16 TRBD1 TRBJ2-5 TRBV5-1 CASSLGFRGLQETQYF TGCGCCAGCAGCTTAGGCTTCAGGGGGCTCCAAGAGACCCAGTACTTC
NA 17 TRBD2 TRBJ2-3 TRBV5-1 CASSRTSGGARTDTQYF TGCGCCAGCAGCCGGACTAGCGGGGGGGCGAGAACAGATACGCAGTATTTT
once 17 NA TRBJ2-1 TRBV12-2 CASRIDRGQKRISEQFF TGTGCAAGTCGCATCGACAGGGGTCAGAAACGGATTAGTGAGCAGTTCTTC
NA 15 NA TRBJ1-6 TRBV25-1 CASSEPISYNSPLHF TGTGCCAGCAGTGAACCCATCTCCTATAATTCACCCCTCCACTTT
few 16 NA TRBJ1-2 TRBV14 CASSQLLGGYGFGYTF TGTGCCAGCAGCCAACTCTTAGGAGGGTACGGTTTTGGCTACACCTTC
NA 18 TRBD2 TRBJ2-1 TRBV11-3 CASSLGLAGGYSYNEQFF TGTGCCAGCAGCTTAGGGCTAGCGGGGGGCTACTCCTACAATGAGCAGTTCTTC
NA 13 NA TRBJ2-3 TRBV5-4 CASSGRVTDTQYF TGTGCCAGCAGCGGCAGGGTCACAGATACGCAGTATTTT
once 14 TRBD1 TRBJ2-3 TRBV6-6 CASGATGRTDTQYF TGTGCCAGCGGGGCGACAGGGCGAACAGATACGCAGTATTTT
NA 11 NA TRBJ2-5 TRBV10-1 CASGAGETQYF TGCGCCAGCGGGGCCGGTGAGACCCAGTACTTC